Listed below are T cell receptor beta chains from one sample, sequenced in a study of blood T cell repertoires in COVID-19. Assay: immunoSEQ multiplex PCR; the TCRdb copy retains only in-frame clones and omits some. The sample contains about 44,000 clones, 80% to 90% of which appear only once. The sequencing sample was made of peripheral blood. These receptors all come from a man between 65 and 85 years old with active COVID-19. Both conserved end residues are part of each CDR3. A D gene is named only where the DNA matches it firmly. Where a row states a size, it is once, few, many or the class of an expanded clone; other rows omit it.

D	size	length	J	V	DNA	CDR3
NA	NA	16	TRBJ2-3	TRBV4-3	TGCGCCAGCAGCCAAGATTCTGGGACTCGCACAGATACGCAGTATTTT	CASSQDSGTRTDTQYF
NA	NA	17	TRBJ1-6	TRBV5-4	TGTGCCAGCAGCTTGGGGACTCCTCGTTCCGGGGATTCACCCCTCCACTTT	CASSLGTPRSGDSPLHF
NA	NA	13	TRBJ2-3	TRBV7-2	TGTGCCAGCACCTCCCCAGACACAGATACGCAGTATTTT	CASTSPDTDTQYF
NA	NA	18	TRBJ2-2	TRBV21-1	TGTGCCAGCAGCAAAGGTGATAGGACAGGACCGAACACCGGGGAGCTGTTTTTT	CASSKGDRTGPNTGELFF
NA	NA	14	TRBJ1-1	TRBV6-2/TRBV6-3	TGTGCCAGCAGTTACGGTTGGGGGGGCCGTGAAGCTTTCTTT	CASSYGWGGREAFF
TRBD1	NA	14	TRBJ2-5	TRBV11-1	TGTGCCAGCAGCCCTGGGACAGGGCGGGAGACCCAGTACTTC	CASSPGTGRETQYF
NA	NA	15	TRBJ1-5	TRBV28	TGTGCCAGCAGTTTGAGGAGTACAAGCAATCAGCCCCAGCATTTT	CASSLRSTSNQPQHF
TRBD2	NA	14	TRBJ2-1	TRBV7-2	TGTGCCAGCAGCTTGGCGGGGGAGCACAATGAGCAGTTCTTC	CASSLAGEHNEQFF
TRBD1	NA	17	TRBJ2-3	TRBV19	TGTGCCAGTAGTATCCTCCCGGGACAGAGTTTCACAGATACGCAGTATTTT	CASSILPGQSFTDTQYF
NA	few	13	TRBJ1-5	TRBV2	TGTGCCAGCGAGGCGGAGTATAATCAGCCCCAGCATTTT	CASEAEYNQPQHF
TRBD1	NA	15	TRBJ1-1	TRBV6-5	TGTGCCAGCAGTACACCGGGACAGGGGCCAGCCAAGGCTTTCTTT	CASSTPGQGPAKAFF
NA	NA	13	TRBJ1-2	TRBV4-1	TGCGCCAGCAGCCAAGGCAGTGACTATGGCTACACCTTC	CASSQGSDYGYTF
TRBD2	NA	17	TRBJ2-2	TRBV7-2	TGTGCCAGCAGCTTATCCCGACTAGCGGGGGGCCCCGGGGAGCTGTTTTTT	CASSLSRLAGGPGELFF
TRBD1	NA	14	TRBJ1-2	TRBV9	TGTGCCAGCAGCGCCGGGACAGCTAACTATGGCTACACCTTC	CASSAGTANYGYTF
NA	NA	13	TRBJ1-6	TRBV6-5	TGTGCCAGCAGGCTACAAGAGGGATCACCCCTCCACTTT	CASRLQEGSPLHF
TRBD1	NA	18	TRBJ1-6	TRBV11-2	TGTGCCAGCAGCTTGCGTACAGGGGGAAGCTCCTATAATTCACCCCTCCACTTT	CASSLRTGGSSYNSPLHF
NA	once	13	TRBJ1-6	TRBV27	TGTGCCAGCTCCGGGACTTACAATTCACCCCTCCACTTT	CASSGTYNSPLHF
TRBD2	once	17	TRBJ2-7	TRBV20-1	TGCAGTGCTAGTAGCCGACTAGCGGGGGGGGAGTTGTACGAGCAGTACTTC	CSASSRLAGGELYEQYF
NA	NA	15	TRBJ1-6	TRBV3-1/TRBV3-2	TGTGCCAGCAGCCAAGTTTCAGGGGAGAACTCACCCCTCCACTTT	CASSQVSGENSPLHF
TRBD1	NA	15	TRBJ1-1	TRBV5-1	TGCGCCAGCGGGTCCCCGGGACAGGGGGCCCAGGGTGCTTTCTTT	CASGSPGQGAQGAFF
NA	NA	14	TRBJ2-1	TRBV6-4	TGTGCCAGCAGTGAGAGCAGCGGGCGTGGCGAGCAGTTCTTC	CASSESSGRGEQFF
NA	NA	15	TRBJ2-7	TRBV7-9	TGTGCCAGCAGCGATCAAGCAGGAACATCCTACGAGCAGTACTTC	CASSDQAGTSYEQYF
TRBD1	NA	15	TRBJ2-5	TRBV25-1	TGTGCCAGCAGTGAACGAGGGGGCGGCAAAGAGACCCAGTACTTC	CASSERGGGKETQYF
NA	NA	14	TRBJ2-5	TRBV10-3	TGTGCCATCAGTGAGTTGGGAGTTCAAGAGACCCAGTACTTC	CAISELGVQETQYF
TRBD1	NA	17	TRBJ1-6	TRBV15	TGTGCCACCAGCAGAGTTCCTCCGACAGGGTACGGTTCACCCCTCCACTTT	CATSRVPPTGYGSPLHF
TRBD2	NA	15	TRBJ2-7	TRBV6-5	TGTGCCAGCAGATCGGGACTAGCGGGGGGTTACGAGCAGTACTTC	CASRSGLAGGYEQYF
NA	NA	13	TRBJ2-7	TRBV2	TGTGCCAGCAGTGAACAGGGTTCCTACGAGCAGTACTTC	CASSEQGSYEQYF
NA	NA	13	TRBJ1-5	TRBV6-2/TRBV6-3	TGTGCCAGCAGTCCCGGGACAAACCAGCCCCAGCATTTT	CASSPGTNQPQHF
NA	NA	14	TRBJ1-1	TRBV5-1	TGCGCCAGCAGCTTTGGGGCAGTGAACACTGAAGCTTTCTTT	CASSFGAVNTEAFF
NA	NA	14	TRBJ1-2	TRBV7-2	TGTGCCAGCAGCTTAGTCGCCACGACGGGTGGCTACACCTTC	CASSLVATTGGYTF
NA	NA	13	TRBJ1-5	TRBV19	TGTGCCAGTAGTACCTCCCTTGTTGAGCCCCAGCATTTT	CASSTSLVEPQHF
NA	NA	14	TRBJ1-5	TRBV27	TGTGCCAGCAGGGACACAGTGGAATTGCAGCCCCAGCATTTT	CASRDTVELQPQHF
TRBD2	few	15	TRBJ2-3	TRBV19	TGTGCCAGTAGTATCGCTAGCGGGGAGAGGGATACGCAGTATTTT	CASSIASGERDTQYF
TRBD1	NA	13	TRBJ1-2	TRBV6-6	TGTGCCAGCAGCGACAGGGAAAACTATGGCTACACCTTC	CASSDRENYGYTF
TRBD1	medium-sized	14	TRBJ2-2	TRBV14	TGTGCCAGCAGCCGCCAACAGGGGAACGGGGAGCTGTTTTTT	CASSRQQGNGELFF
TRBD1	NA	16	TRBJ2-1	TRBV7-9	TGTGCCAGCAGCCTACAGACAGGGGTCCGGCGCAATGAGCAGTTCTTC	CASSLQTGVRRNEQFF
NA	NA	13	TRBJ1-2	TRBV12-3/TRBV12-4	TGTGCCAGCAGTCCGCAGATGATGTATGGCTACACCTTC	CASSPQMMYGYTF
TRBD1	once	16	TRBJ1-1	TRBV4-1	TGCGCCAGCAGCCAAGTAGGACAGGGAAGGAACACTGAAGCTTTCTTT	CASSQVGQGRNTEAFF